This is a list of T cell receptor beta chains from one sample in a study of CD8+CD57+ T cells in acquired aplastic anemia. TCRdb redid the calling of the reads with MiXCR, one entry per CDR3 protein. The sample contains around 180,000 distinct CDR3 sequences, roughly 50% of which appear only once. What was sequenced was sorted CD4+, CD8+, or CD8+CD57+ T cells (not recorded which) from PBMCs. The receptors shown here come from a human donor with aplastic anemia. The CDR3 runs from the conserved cysteine through the conserved F or W. Each record gives: V gene, clone size, CDR3 protein. Clone size is shown for a subset of rows, as once, few, many or a class of expanded clone.

V gene: TRBV2
clone size: many
CDR3 protein: CASINDRRKETQYF

V gene: TRBV7-1
clone size: many
CDR3 protein: CASSPQRGQGIFRGEAFF

V gene: TRBV19
clone size: many
CDR3 protein: CASRPTLRGEQYF

V gene: TRBV6-1
clone size: many
CDR3 protein: CASSPHIREAFF

V gene: TRBV12-3/TRBV12-4
clone size: NA
CDR3 protein: CAGGLGTDTQYF

V gene: TRBV10-3
clone size: NA
CDR3 protein: CASSESAGGIRNSPLHF

V gene: TRBV7-8
clone size: many
CDR3 protein: CASSLTGGSNYGYTF

V gene: TRBV10-3
clone size: NA
CDR3 protein: CAIKGSQRGADTQYF

V gene: TRBV5-1
clone size: NA
CDR3 protein: CASSLMGSGNEKLFF

V gene: TRBV5-1
clone size: many
CDR3 protein: CASSLEVGVTDTQYF

V gene: TRBV6-1
clone size: few
CDR3 protein: CASSGGSYEQYF

V gene: TRBV12-3/TRBV12-4
clone size: NA
CDR3 protein: CASSFDSGTGHPILNQPQHF

V gene: TRBV2
clone size: few
CDR3 protein: CASSKLQGEYQPQHF

V gene: TRBV20-1
clone size: NA
CDR3 protein: CSGAGGPYETQYF

V gene: TRBV10-3
clone size: few
CDR3 protein: CATKQGEVRVEQFF

V gene: TRBV20-1
clone size: NA
CDR3 protein: CSASDPSIAYEQYF